This T cell receptor (beta chain) is from a study of blood T cells in healthy people across ages. The germline V and J ends were trimmed by 5 bases and 6 bases, with 18 bases remaining between them. The CDR3 sequence is 15 residues long. The V gene's germline CDR1 is MDHEN and CDR2 SYDVKM. Each individual donor underwent a draw of roughly 10 milliliters of peripheral blood. Combining a sample-barcoded 5' primer with a J-beta primer mix, a second PCR ran for about 7 to 11 cycles. MiXCR, applied by TCRdb to the 5' RACE reads, yields one record per CDR3 protein. The sample has about 1 million distinct CDR3 sequences; around 43% are singletons.

The chain carries TRBV28 and TRBJ2-3; D remains ambiguous. This TCR derives from a woman aged 55-69 years in good health. The sequencing sample was made of blood. For the CDR3, the DNA is TGTGCCAGCAGTCCCTCTTTGAGTCCTTCGGATACGCAGTATTTT. It specifies CASSPSLSPSDTQYF.